This TCR beta chain comes out of a study of blood T cell repertoires in COVID-19. Study at large: Collection of acute and convalescent COVID-19 samples took place in the United States, Italy and Spain. T cells, B-cell-depleted T cells, or PBMCs provided the cDNA or gDNA that served as material.

Germline V gives CDR1 LNHDA, CDR2 SQIVND (reference sequence). V lost 5 bases and J 0 bases, leaving 8 bases between the germline ends. This CDR3 contains 14 residues. Clones were sequenced by immunoSEQ multiplex PCR, and TCRdb holds only the in-frame ones, with some missing. The repertoire holds roughly 100,000 clones, with approximately 80% as singletons. The origin of this receptor is a man aged 70-80 years with acute or convalescent COVID-19. Source material: peripheral blood. The V gene is TRBV19, the J gene TRBJ1-5; D perhaps matches TRBD1 (6 bases). DNA of the CDR3: TGTGCCAGTAGTGAGGGACATAGCAATCAGCCCCAGCATTTT. This translates into CASSEGHSNQPQHF.